What follows describes a single T cell receptor (beta chain). The data were obtained in a study of blood T cell repertoires in COVID-19. Study-wide background: The analysed material was cDNA or gDNA that came from T cells, B-cell-depleted T cells, or PBMCs.

The repertoire was sequenced with immunoSEQ multiplex PCR; TCRdb's copy has only in-frame clones and lacks some. The sample contains roughly 180,000 clones, about 80% of which appear only once. V was shortened by 1 base and J by 5 bases, with 8 bases between the two germline ends. The CDR3 is 13 amino acids. Germline assignment: CDR1 SGHAT and CDR2 FQDESV (reference sequence). The gene calls are TRBV11-1 and TRBJ2-5; D ambiguous. This receptor was identified in a woman aged 45 to 65 with active or convalescent COVID-19. The sequenced material came from peripheral blood. The chain's CDR3 is CASSLVVRETQYF. For the CDR3, the DNA is TGTGCCAGCAGCTTAGTCGTCCGGGAGACCCAGTACTTC.